The text below deals with one T cell receptor (beta chain). Original data processing: Amplification of reference gene primers provided the estimated nucleated cell counts. Sequenced by immunoSEQ multiplex PCR; TCRdb stores in-frame clones only, minus some. V and J calls and clone size are as listed in that table; D and trimming were resolved from the DNA. This repertoire shows 230,000 or so clones, roughly 80% found once; its top ten account for around 5.1%. This specimen belongs to a study of blood T cell repertoires in COVID-19. Background on the study: From the United States, Italy and Spain came samples of acute and convalescent COVID-19.

The receptor comes from a human donor in a cohort sampled during active COVID-19. The sample taken for sequencing was peripheral blood.

CDR3 loop: CATSDPDEETEAFF. DNA for the CDR3: TGTGCCACCAGTGACCCTGACGAGGAGACTGAAGCTTTCTTT. The J gene is TRBJ1-1, the V gene TRBV24-1; no clear D gene. Germline V lookup: CDR1 KGHDR, CDR2 SFDVKD. The ends were cut back, 4 bases at V and 5 bases at J, with 13 bases in the middle. This CDR3 has 14 amino acids.